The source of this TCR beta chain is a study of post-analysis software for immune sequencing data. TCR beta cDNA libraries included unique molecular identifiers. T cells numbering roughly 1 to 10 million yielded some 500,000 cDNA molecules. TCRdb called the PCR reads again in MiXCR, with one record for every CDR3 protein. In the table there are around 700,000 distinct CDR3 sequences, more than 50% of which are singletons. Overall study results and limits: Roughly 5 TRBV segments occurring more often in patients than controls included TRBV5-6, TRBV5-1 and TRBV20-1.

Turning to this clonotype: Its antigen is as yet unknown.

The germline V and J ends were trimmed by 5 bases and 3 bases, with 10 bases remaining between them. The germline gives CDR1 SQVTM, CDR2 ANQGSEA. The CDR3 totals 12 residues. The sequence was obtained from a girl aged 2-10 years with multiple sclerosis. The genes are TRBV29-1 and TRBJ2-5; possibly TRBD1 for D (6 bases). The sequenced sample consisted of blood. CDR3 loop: CSVPPGEETQYF. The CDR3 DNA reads TGCAGCGTTCCACCAGGGGAAGAGACCCAGTACTTC.